This passage covers 25 T cell receptor beta chains from one sample sequenced in a study of vaccination effects on CD4 cells after COVID-19. TCRdb's table, derived via immunoSEQ multiplex PCR, lists solely in-frame clones and lacks some. Here the sample spans 37,000 or so clones, roughly 74% being singletons. Their antigens are not known. The authors isolated CD4+ T cells after around 10 days of culture. Sequences were derived from CD4+ T cells from PBMCs cultured without peptide, sampled before COVID-19 vaccination. The receptors come from a human donor who received a COVID-19 vaccine.

Only one count was recorded for this clone. In nucleotides, the CDR3 is TGTGCCAGCAGCCTCTTAGCCGGCGGCACTGAAGCTTTCTTT. Its protein is CASSLLAGGTEAFF. The rearrangement links TRBV7-9 to TRBJ1-1; the D is unclear. With 5 bases removed from V and 4 bases from J, the gap between germline ends came to 14 bases. Germline CDR1 is SEHNR and CDR2 is FQNEAQ (reference sequence). The CDR3 sequence is 14 residues long. Full variable domain (remainder filled in from reference TRBV7-9 and TRBJ1-1): DTGVSQNPRHKITKRGQNVTFRCDPISEHNRLYWYRQTLGQGPEFLTYFQNEAQLEKSRLLSDRFSAERPKGSFSTLEIQRTEQGDSAMYLCASSLLAGGTEAFFGQGTRLTVV.

V gene TRBV7-9 combines with J gene TRBJ1-6; no clear D. The germline V gene has CDR1 SEHNR and CDR2 FQNEAQ (reference sequence). Trimming left V 1 base short and J 8 bases short, with 12 bases between. The length of the CDR3 is 15 residues. The CDR3 DNA is TGTGCCAGCAGCTTAGTGGGTCAGGTTTATTCACCCCTCCACTTT. As protein: CASSLVGQVYSPLHF.

The chain uses TRBV5-1 and TRBJ2-7, with 16 bases lining up with TRBD2. Trimming took 3 bases from V and 7 from J; bases not matched to a gene: 7. This CDR3 comprises 16 residues. From germline, CDR1 is SGHRS and CDR2 YFSETQ. In DNA form, the CDR3 reads TGCGCCAGCAGCTCTGGGACTAGCGGGAGGGCCTGGGAGCAGTACTTC. Protein product: CASSSGTSGRAWEQYF. The variable domain in full, completed from reference TRBV5-1 and TRBJ2-7, reads KAGVTQTPRYLIKTRGQQVTLSCSPISGHRSVSWYQQTPGQGLQFLFEYFSETQRNKGNFPGRFSGRQFSNSRSEMNVSTLELGDSALYLCASSSGTSGRAWEQYFGPGTRLTVT.

The chain uses TRBV6-6 and TRBJ1-2; 10 nucleotides match TRBD1. CDR1 and CDR2 from the germline V gene are MNHNY and SVGAGI (reference sequence). Germline trimming cut 2 bases from V and 3 bases from J; bases unmatched to any gene: 3. The CDR3 is made up of 15 amino acids. The CDR3 is CASSYPGQGDYGYTF. CDR3 bases: TGTGCCAGCAGTTACCCCGGACAGGGGGACTATGGCTACACCTTC.

This clone was detected only once. This chain uses TRBV9 with TRBJ1-2; D might be TRBD1 (6 bases). CDR3 length: 16 residues. V lost 3 bases, J lost 4 bases, and 19 bases lay in between. Germline loops: CDR1 SGDLS, CDR2 YYNGEE. DNA of the CDR3: TGTGCCAGCAGCGCCGGACCCTCGGGGGGCCGCTATGGCTACACCTTC. This translates into CASSAGPSGGRYGYTF.

This clone is a singleton in its sample. The V and J genes are TRBV7-9 and TRBJ1-4, with 9 bases fitting TRBD1. Germline CDR1 SEHNR, CDR2 FQNEAQ (reference sequence). With 5 bases clipped from V and 8 bases from J, the junction kept 9 bases outside the gene matches. The CDR3 runs 15 residues. CDR3 nucleotides: TGTGCCAGCAGCCCCCCCGGGACAGGGAACGAAAAACTGTTTTTT. It encodes CASSPPGTGNEKLFF.

The CDR3 is CSATTGYEQYF. CDR3 DNA sequence: TGCAGTGCTACCACAGGGTACGAGCAGTACTTC. The chain is built from TRBV20-1 and TRBJ2-7, with a weak D call TRBD1 (6 bases). The CDR3 spans 11 residues. Germline V gene lookup returns CDR1 DFQATT and CDR2 SNEGSKA (reference sequence). Trimming pared 4 bases from V and 4 bases from J, leaving 8 bases between.

The chain is built from TRBV18 and TRBJ2-7; D not certain. The germline V gene has CDR1 KGHSH and CDR2 LQKENI. V was shortened by 6 bases and J by 0 bases, with 3 bases between the two germline ends. The CDR3 loop spans 11 amino acids. The CDR3 sequence is CASSASYEQYF. The CDR3 DNA sequence: TGTGCCAGCTCGGCCTCCTACGAGCAGTACTTC.

V usage is TRBV5-4 and J usage is TRBJ2-4; D gene uncertain. This CDR3 has 13 amino acids. Germline V gives CDR1 SGHNT, CDR2 YYREEE (reference sequence). Deletions cut 0 bases from V and 11 bases from J, with 12 bases between. The chain's CDR3 is CASSLASNHLQYF. CDR3 DNA sequence: TGTGCCAGCAGCTTGGCATCCAACCACCTTCAGTACTTC.

CDR3 sequence (DNA): TGTGCCAGTCAGGGTTCTTGGCGGACTGAAGCTTTCTTT. Residues: CASQGSWRTEAFF. This rearrangement joins TRBV6-5 to TRBJ1-1, with D perhaps matching TRBD1 (5 bases). CDR3 length: 13 amino acids. V gave up 9 bases and J gave up 5 bases, with 16 bases separating them. Germline CDR1 and CDR2: MNHEY and SVGAGI.

The gene calls are TRBV20-1 and TRBJ1-2, with TRBD1 matching over 8 bases. The germline gives CDR1 DFQATT, CDR2 SNEGSKA (reference sequence). J gave up 3 bases and V 3 bases, and 9 bases lay outside the gene matches. The CDR3 contains 15 residues. DNA for the CDR3: TGCAGTGCTAGTCCCAGGGGGCAAGAGGACTATGGCTACACCTTC. It is translated as CSASPRGQEDYGYTF.

The rearrangement links TRBV5-1 to TRBJ2-4; D may be TRBD2 (6 bases). Between the trimmed V and J ends, which lost 2 bases and 0 bases, there was a span of 24 bases. The CDR3 is 20 amino acids. Germline CDR1 SGHRS, CDR2 YFSETQ. The CDR3 bases are TGCGCCAGCAGCTTTTCACCCGGGACCGGGAGTCCTTTAGCCAAAAACATTCAGTACTTC. Encoded protein: CASSFSPGTGSPLAKNIQYF.

The chain links TRBV28 to TRBJ2-3; 13 positions agree with TRBD2. This CDR3 comprises 15 residues. The V gene end was trimmed by 6 bases and the J gene end by 3 bases; junction bases not matched to a gene: 3. The germline V gene encodes CDR1 MDHEN and CDR2 SYDVKM. CDR3 bases: TGTGCCAGCAGGGGGACTAGCGGGACGACAGATACGCAGTATTTT. Protein: CASRGTSGTTDTQYF.

This chain uses TRBV7-6 with TRBJ1-2; TRBD1 agrees at 11 bases. The V gene end was trimmed by 5 bases and the J gene end by 7 bases; junction bases not matched to a gene: 9. The germline CDR1 and CDR2 sequences are SGHVS and FNYEAQ. The length of the CDR3 is 15 residues. In DNA, the CDR3 is TGTGCCAGCAGCCCCCAGGACAGGGGGCTTGGTGGCTACACCTTC. Protein sequence: CASSPQDRGLGGYTF.

This rearrangement joins TRBV4-1 to TRBJ1-1; 7 bases align to TRBD1. The V segment lost 2 bases and the J segment 1 base; nucleotides outside the gene matches: 4. The CDR3 has 15 residues. CDR1 MGHRA and CDR2 YSYEKL come from the germline V gene. The CDR3 DNA reads as TGCGCCAGCAGCCAACCGGGACAGAGGAACACTGAAGCTTTCTTT. This encodes CASSQPGQRNTEAFF.

The rearrangement links TRBV11-2 to TRBJ1-1; 10 bases match TRBD1. J gave up 4 bases and V 6 bases, and 5 bases lay outside the gene matches. Germline V CDR1 and CDR2: SGHAT, FQNNGV. This CDR3 comprises 14 residues. Here the CDR3 DNA reads TGTGCCAGCAGGGTAGACAGGGGGCCCACTGAAGCTTTCTTT. Translated: CASRVDRGPTEAFF.

This clone was counted a single time. V usage is TRBV6-5 and J usage is TRBJ1-4; unclear D gene. Trimming cost V 2 bases and J 7 bases, with 8 bases left between them. Germline loops: CDR1 MNHEY, CDR2 SVGAGI. The CDR3 runs to 13 residues. CDR3: CASSYREGEKLFF. The CDR3 region has the DNA TGTGCCAGCAGTTACAGGGAAGGTGAAAAACTGTTTTTT.

This clone has just one count. This chain uses TRBV19 with TRBJ2-6; D ambiguous. This CDR3 comprises 15 residues. Germline CDR1 is LNHDA and CDR2 is SQIVND (reference sequence). Trimming stripped 3 bases from V and 0 bases from J, with 6 bases between. This CDR3 is CASSMVSSGANVLTF. DNA for the CDR3: TGTGCCAGTAGTATGGTGAGCTCTGGGGCCAACGTCCTGACTTTC. The full variable domain, in which reference TRBV19 and TRBJ2-6 provide the parts outside the CDR3, is DGGITQSPKYLFRKEGQNVTLSCEQNLNHDAMYWYRQDPGQGLRLIYYSQIVNDFQKGDIAEGYSVSREKKESFPLTVTSAQKNPTAFYLCASSMVSSGANVLTFGAGSRLTVL.

This chain links TRBV5-1 with TRBJ2-1; TRBD1 matches at 12 bases. V dropped 3 bases and J dropped 8; count of bases not matched to a gene: 6. This CDR3 spans 15 amino acids. The germline V gene has CDR1 SGHRS and CDR2 YFSETQ. The CDR3 DNA is TGCGCCAGCAGCTCCGGGACAGGGGGCTGGTATGAGCAGTTCTTC. It codes for CASSSGTGGWYEQFF.

This clone occurred a few times. V is TRBV14 and J is TRBJ2-7; no reliable D call. Germline CDR1 SGHDN, CDR2 FVKESK. The ends were cut back, 3 bases at V and 4 bases at J, with 4 bases in the middle. The CDR3 covers 11 residues. CDR3 protein: CASSQTYEQYF. The CDR3, as DNA: TGTGCCAGCAGCCAGACATACGAGCAGTACTTC.

J is TRBJ1-2 and V is TRBV19; TRBD1 matches 7 bases. Trimming took 6 bases from V and 2 from J; bases not matched to a gene: 6. The length of the CDR3 is 14 residues. CDR1 LNHDA and CDR2 SQIVND come from the germline V gene (reference sequence). CDR3 nucleotide sequence: TGTGCCAGTAGCCACCGGGACAGCAACTATGGCTACACCTTC. Translated: CASSHRDSNYGYTF.

This chain joins TRBV28 and TRBJ1-3; possible D gene TRBD1, 5 bases. V dropped 8 bases and J dropped 2 bases, with 13 bases sitting between them. The CDR3 consists of 14 residues. Per the germline V gene, CDR1 is MDHEN and CDR2 is SYDVKM. This chain's CDR3 is CASRLGGAGNTIYF. The CDR3 DNA is TGTGCCAGCCGTCTCGGGGGGGCTGGAAACACCATATATTTT. The complete variable domain, with remaining parts taken from reference TRBV28 and TRBJ1-3, reads DVKVTQSSRYLVKRTGEKVFLECVQDMDHENMFWYRQDPGLGLRLIYFSYDVKMKEKGDIPEGYSVSREKKERFSLILESASTNQTSMYLCASRLGGAGNTIYFGEGSWLTVV.

The chain has TRBV7-2 and TRBJ2-3, with no clear D. Deletions cut 5 bases from V and 0 bases from J, with 3 bases between. The CDR3 loop spans 12 amino acids. CDR1 and CDR2 (germline): SGHTA, FQGNSA. The CDR3 sequence is CASSASTDTQYF. CDR3 nucleotides: TGTGCCAGCAGCGCCAGCACAGATACGCAGTATTTT.

The V gene is TRBV29-1, the J gene TRBJ1-6; no definite D call. V dropped 8 bases and J dropped 6 bases, with 14 bases sitting between them. The germline V gene has CDR1 SQVTM and CDR2 ANQGSEA. The CDR3 has 13 residues. CDR3 sequence reads: CSMRESRNSPLHF. In nucleotides, the CDR3 is TGCAGCATGAGGGAGAGTCGTAATTCACCCCTCCACTTT.

The CDR3 spells CAWARDGLNEQFF. CDR3 nucleotides: TGTGCCTGGGCTAGGGACGGCCTCAATGAGCAGTTCTTC. The V and J genes are TRBV30 and TRBJ2-1; D is perhaps TRBD1 or TRBD2 (5 bases each). V was shortened by 5 bases and J by 6 bases, with 14 bases between the two germline ends. The CDR3 runs to 13 residues. The germline V gene has CDR1 GTSNPN and CDR2 SVGIG (reference sequence).